The clone carrying this T cell receptor (beta chain) was seen a handful of times. The antigen remains unidentified. This entry is derived from a study of early T cells in non-severe SARS-CoV-2 infection. Background on the study: The authors sequenced bulk RNA from unsorted whole blood, leaving chains unpaired. Whole-study findings and limits: VDJdb matching skewed toward anti-spike CD8 responses, missing private and CD4 specificities.

Each single cDNA molecule received a unique molecular identifier. TCRdb re-derived calls from the 5' RACE reads in MiXCR, one entry per CDR3 protein. The table shows tens of thousands of distinct CDR3 sequences, with about 23% occurring only once. The sample here was whole blood, taken at baseline. This receptor was identified in an adult who was a healthcare worker with PCR-confirmed SARS-CoV-2 infection or an uninfected control (not recorded which).

As DNA, the CDR3 is TGCGCCAGCAGCCCTGCAGGGGGGTCGCCGGATGGCTACACCTTC. This codes for CASSPAGGSPDGYTF. This sequence joins TRBV4-3 and TRBJ1-2, with TRBD1 identical over 7 bases. CDR3 length equals 15 residues. Trimming at V came to 4 bases and at J to 6 bases, leaving 11 bases not matched to a gene. Germline CDR1 and CDR2: LGHNA and YSLEER.